This T cell receptor beta chain was profiled in a study of T cell responses to AZD1222 COVID-19 vaccine. There are 13 residues in the CDR3. The germline V gene has CDR1 SGHRS and CDR2 YFSETQ. Trimming removed 0 bases at V and 1 base at J, with 3 bases between. A remark on this clone: Other DNA sequences of this sample code for an identical CDR3.

The protocol was immunoSEQ multiplex PCR, while the TCRdb copy is restricted to in-frame clones and leaves out a portion. There are 130,000 or so clones in the sample; around 92% occur only once, and about 2.1% lies in the top ten. The sample in question was peripheral blood, obtained on day 0 of AZD1222 vaccination. The receptor was isolated from an adult in good health. The chain links TRBV5-1 to TRBJ2-3, with D uncertain. Written as DNA, the CDR3 is TGCGCCAGCAGCTTGGCAGGCACAGATACGCAGTATTTT. Encoded protein: CASSLAGTDTQYF.